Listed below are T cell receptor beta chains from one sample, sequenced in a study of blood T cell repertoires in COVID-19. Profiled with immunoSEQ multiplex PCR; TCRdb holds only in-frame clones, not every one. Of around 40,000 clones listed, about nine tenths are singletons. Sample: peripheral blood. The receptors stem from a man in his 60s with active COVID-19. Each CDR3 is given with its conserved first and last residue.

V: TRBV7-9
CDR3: CASSPGLAGSGDTQYF

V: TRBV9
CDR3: CASSPLTSSTDTQYF

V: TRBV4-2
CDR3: CASSQEQASGPFPSRNQETQYF

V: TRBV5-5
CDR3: CASSLTGGYSNQPQHF

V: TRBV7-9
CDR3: CASSPGQGDGDEQFF

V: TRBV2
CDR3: CASSGDREFGSNQPQHF

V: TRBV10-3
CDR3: CATLAGPGEQYF

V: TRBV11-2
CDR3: CASSLTRLSYEQYF

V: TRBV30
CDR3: CAWSVARTRRGEQFF

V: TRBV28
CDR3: CASSLTKLAGEQYF

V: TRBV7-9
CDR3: CASSSPKLTPETQYF

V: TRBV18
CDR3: CASSPLGDTSYEQYF

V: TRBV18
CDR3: CASSPPTHSGNTIYF

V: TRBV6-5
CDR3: CASGQSNQPQHF

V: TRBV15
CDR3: CATSRDRDRDTQYF

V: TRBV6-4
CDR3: CASSEQGADTQYF

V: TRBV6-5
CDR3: CASTEGLWTGYGYTF

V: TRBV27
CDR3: CASSTQREGYGYTF

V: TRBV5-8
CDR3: CASRNSGTYNEQFF

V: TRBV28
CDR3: CASNRGGFFGTEAFF

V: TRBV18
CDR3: CASSPGPGGEQYF

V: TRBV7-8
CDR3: CASSSSGTQYF

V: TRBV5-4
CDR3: CASSLRLGQSSYNEQFF

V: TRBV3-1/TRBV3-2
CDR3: CASSQGTSLAEQFF

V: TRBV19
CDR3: CASMLSTGQNTEAFF

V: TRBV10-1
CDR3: CASSESGGVADTQYF

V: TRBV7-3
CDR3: CASSSRGLAGGRLDNEQFF

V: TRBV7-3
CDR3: CASSFGQVSYNEQFF

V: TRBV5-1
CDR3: CASSLEGGYEQYF

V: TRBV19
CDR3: CASRLAGGTYNEQFF

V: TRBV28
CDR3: CASPPRPVFFDEQFF

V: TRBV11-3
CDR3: CASSLNRRLGHLWSYGYTF

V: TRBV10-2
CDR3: CASSEEESGGNTIYF

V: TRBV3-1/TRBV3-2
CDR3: CASSQDGAGTQYF

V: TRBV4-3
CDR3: CASSLLGGGNGELFF

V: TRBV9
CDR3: CASSVEDREVESQYF

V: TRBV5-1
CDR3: CASSPGTSGNEQFF

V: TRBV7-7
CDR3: CASSLASSGSGQETQYF

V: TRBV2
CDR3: CASTRDRGPDTQYF

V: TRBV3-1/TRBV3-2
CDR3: CASSQGTSGEQYF

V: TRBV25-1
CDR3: CASSVAGPGTGELFF

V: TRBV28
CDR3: CASRLGGQETQYF

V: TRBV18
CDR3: CASSPGTSGRTDTQYF

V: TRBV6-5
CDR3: CASSYGTGGYEQYF

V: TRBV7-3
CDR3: CASSLQTDTEAFF

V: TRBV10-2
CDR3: CASRGQNYRTSGSGDTQYF

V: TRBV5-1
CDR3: CASSPRTGATGELFF

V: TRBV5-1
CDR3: CASSLGGGSNQPQHF

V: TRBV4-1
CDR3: CASSQDPLAGVNHEQYF

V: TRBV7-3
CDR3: CASSPQGGAGNTIYF

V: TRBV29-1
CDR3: CSTGAAGGAVYNEQFF

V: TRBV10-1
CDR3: CASSAAGDGNSPLHF

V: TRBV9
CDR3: CASSVDPGQGNEKLFF